In this sample, the clone carrying this T cell receptor (beta chain) turned up once. Measured with immunoSEQ multiplex PCR; TCRdb has only the in-frame clones, and not every one. The data hold roughly 30,000 clones, with 70% to 85% observed a single time. The treatment is: preoperative locoregional IRX-2 cytokine immunotherapy. Patients received preoperative, locoregional IRX-2 cytokine immunotherapy in a phase Ib study. The CDR3 covers 13 residues. V lost 8 bases and J lost 2, with 12 bases in between. These data belong to a study of preoperative IRX-2 immunotherapy in early breast cancer. The chain is built from TRBV7-1 and TRBJ1-1, with D maybe TRBD1 (5 bases). TRBV7-1 is noted as an ORF with a role that remains uncertain. The clonotype originates from a human donor with breast cancer. The specimen was collected from a patient treated with IRX-2 immunotherapy. The CDR3 region is CASRRDANTEAFF. DNA for the CDR3: TGTGCCAGCCGTCGGGACGCAAACACTGAAGCTTTCTTT.